Listed below are T cell receptor beta chains from one sample, sequenced in a study of T cell responses to AZD1222 COVID-19 vaccine. Repertoires were generated with immunoSEQ multiplex PCR, while TCRdb's copy carries only in-frame clones and drops some. The sample holds about 150,000 clones, around nine tenths seen once. The sample was peripheral blood, taken 28 days after the second AZD1222 dose. These receptors all stem from an adult who received the AZD1222 COVID-19 vaccine. Each CDR3 is given with its conserved first and last residue. A D gene is named only where the DNA matches it firmly. Size is omitted from some rows. Given values are once, few, many or a class for expanded clones.

j_call v_call d_call clone_size cdr3_nt cdr3_aa
TRBJ1-2 TRBV30 - once TGTGCCTGGAGGTGGGGGAACTATGGCTACACCTTC CAWRWGNYGYTF
TRBJ2-2 TRBV7-9 TRBD2 - TGTGCCAGCAGCTGGACTAGCCAGGACACCGGGGAGCTGTTTTTT CASSWTSQDTGELFF
TRBJ2-7 TRBV6-5 - once TGTGCCAGCGGTACGATAGGGGGGTCCTACGAGCAGTACTTC CASGTIGGSYEQYF
TRBJ2-1 TRBV7-9 TRBD2 - TGTGCCAGCAGCCTGTCGGGACTAGCGGGGTCGGGCTCCTACAATGAGCAGTTCTTC CASSLSGLAGSGSYNEQFF
TRBJ1-4 TRBV6-5 TRBD1 - TGTGCCAGCAGTTACGGCTGGGGGACAGCTGAAAAACTGTTTTTT CASSYGWGTAEKLFF
TRBJ1-1 TRBV5-1 - - TGCGCCAGCGGCCCCAACGGGGCTGAAGCTTTCTTT CASGPNGAEAFF
TRBJ2-1 TRBV5-1 - - TGCGCCAGCAGCTTGCTCTTGGGCGATGAGCAGTTCTTC CASSLLLGDEQFF
TRBJ2-6 TRBV5-1 TRBD2 - TGCGCCAGCAGCTTACTAGCGGGAGGGCCTGGGGGGGCCAACGTCCTGACTTTC CASSLLAGGPGGANVLTF
TRBJ2-7 TRBV18 - - TGTGCCAGCTCACCTAGACAGCCTCCCTACGAGCAGTACTTC CASSPRQPPYEQYF
TRBJ1-5 TRBV29-1 - - TGCAGCGTGCAAGAACAGGCCGGGCAGCCCCAGCATTTT CSVQEQAGQPQHF
TRBJ2-7 TRBV6-6 - - TGTGCCAGCAGTCCGATTGGGGGGGGGCAGGGGGACTCCTACGAGCAGTACTTC CASSPIGGGQGDSYEQYF
TRBJ1-4 TRBV19 TRBD1 once TGTGCCAGCAACCCTCTGACAGGGCAAACTAATGAAAAACTGTTTTTT CASNPLTGQTNEKLFF
TRBJ2-1 TRBV30 - few TGTGCCTGGAGTGAGGGCCTTGAGCAGTTCTTC CAWSEGLEQFF
TRBJ1-1 TRBV7-9 TRBD1 many TGTGCCAGCAGCGTCGCCGGGACAGGGGATGAAGCTTTCTTT CASSVAGTGDEAFF
TRBJ1-2 TRBV27 TRBD1 - TGTGCCAGCAGTCGACCAGGGGGGGGTGGCTACACCTTC CASSRPGGGGYTF
TRBJ1-1 TRBV19 - - TGTGCCAGTCGGTCGAGGGCGAACACTGAAGCTTTCTTT CASRSRANTEAFF
TRBJ1-1 TRBV19 - - TGTGCCAGTAGTATTATGCTGAACACTGAAGCTTTCTTT CASSIMLNTEAFF
TRBJ2-7 TRBV5-4 TRBD2 few TGTGCCAGCAGCTCCGACGGCGGACTAGCCTACGAGCAGTACTTC CASSSDGGLAYEQYF
TRBJ2-7 TRBV5-5 TRBD2 once TGTGCCAGCAGCGGGGGACTAGCGGTTGACTCCTACGAGCAGTACTTC CASSGGLAVDSYEQYF
TRBJ2-1 TRBV3-1/TRBV3-2 - few TGTGCCAGCAGCCAAGGAGGTCGTACGTATGAGCAGTTCTTC CASSQGGRTYEQFF
TRBJ1-4 TRBV20-1 TRBD1 - TGCAGTGCTAGTCTACCCAGGGGGCAGGGTGAAAAACTGTTTTTT CSASLPRGQGEKLFF
TRBJ1-1 TRBV6-5 - - TGTGCCAGCAGTTACTCCCAGACGGCGAACACTGAAGCTTTCTTT CASSYSQTANTEAFF
TRBJ2-7 TRBV11-3 - - TGTGCCAGCAGCTTCCGGGAGAAACCCTACGAGCAGTACTTC CASSFREKPYEQYF